This TCR beta chain emerged from a study of blood T cell repertoires in COVID-19. Germline values: CDR1 SEHNR, CDR2 FQNEAQ (reference sequence). There are 19 residues in the CDR3. V dropped 1 base and J dropped 1; count of bases not matched to a gene: 7. Sequenced by immunoSEQ multiplex PCR; TCRdb stores in-frame clones only, minus some. The table includes more than 150,000 clones, 80% to 90% detected once. The sequence derives from a woman in her forties with acute or convalescent COVID-19. Sequenced: peripheral blood. The chain has TRBV7-9 and TRBJ1-6; TRBD1 matches 10 bases. CDR3 region: CASSLGIRQGASYNSPLHF. DNA of the CDR3: TGTGCCAGCAGCTTAGGGATCCGACAGGGGGCGTCCTATAATTCACCCCTCCACTTT.